Included here is one T cell receptor beta chain sequence, with context. Its antigen remains unknown. The PCR contained 60 Vbeta and 13 Jbeta primers. Profiled with immunoSEQ multiplex PCR; TCRdb holds only in-frame clones, not every one. The sample lists 95,000 to 110,000 clones; approximately 64% were seen once. The source of the sample is a study of cytomegalovirus exposure and HLA in healthy donors. General study results and limits: Earlier findings revealed that most TCR beta V segments proved productive either about 90% or about 30% of the time. For most subjects, TCR beta sequences were reported to predict HLA-A and HLA-B alleles with accuracy.

The CDR3 consists of 17 residues. In germline, CDR1 is KGHSH, CDR2 LQKENI. V lost 2 bases and J lost 11, with 27 bases in between. Source material: PBMCs. The rearrangement uses TRBV18 and TRBJ1-1; no firm D call. The receptor was derived from a woman aged 50 to 60 in good health and CMV-seronegative. The chain's CDR3 is CASSPVLRNDPDRDAFF. CDR3 sequence (DNA): TGTGCCAGCTCACCAGTCCTCCGTAATGACCCTGACCGGGATGCTTTCTTT.